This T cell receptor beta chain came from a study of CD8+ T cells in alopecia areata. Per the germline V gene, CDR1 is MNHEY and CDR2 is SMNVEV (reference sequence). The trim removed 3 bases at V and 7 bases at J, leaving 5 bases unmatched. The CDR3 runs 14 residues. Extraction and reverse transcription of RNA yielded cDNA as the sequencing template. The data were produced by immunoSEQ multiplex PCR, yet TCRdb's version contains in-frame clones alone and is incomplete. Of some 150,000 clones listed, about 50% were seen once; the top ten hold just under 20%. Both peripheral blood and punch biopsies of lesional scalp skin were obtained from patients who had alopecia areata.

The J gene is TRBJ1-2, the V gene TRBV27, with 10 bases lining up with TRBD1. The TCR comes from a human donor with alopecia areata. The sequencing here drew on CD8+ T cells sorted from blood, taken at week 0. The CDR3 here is CASSFRDRGGGYTF. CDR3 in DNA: TGTGCCAGCAGTTTCAGGGACAGGGGTGGTGGCTACACCTTC.